This paragraph covers one T cell receptor (beta chain) sequence. Its target is unknown. The entry originates in a study of T cells in Graves' hyperthyroidism and ophthalmopathy. As for the study in general: At the time of initial diagnosis and before any treatment, peripheral blood was collected.

Findings of the study overall: Model predictions of ophthalmopathy came a median about 6.3 months before onset.

Thyroid ultrasound and orbital computed tomography, with clinical symptoms and serum thyroxine and TRAb, informed diagnoses. RNA transcripts served as the template for amplifying TCR beta CDR3 regions. The HTBI primer set served for first-round RT-PCR of the TCR CDR3. MiXCR, applied by TCRdb to the multiplex PCR reads, yields one record per CDR3 protein. The table has under 450,000 distinct CDR3 sequences, 15% to 17% seen once. The CDR3 length is 13 residues. Germline values: CDR1 LNHDA, CDR2 SQIVND (reference sequence). V was pared by 3 bases and J by 3 bases, with 8 bases between. The sequenced sample consisted of blood. The source of this sequence is a woman in her late teens or twenties with Graves' hyperthyroidism. The gene calls are TRBV19 and TRBJ1-1, with D maybe TRBD1 (5 bases). CDR3 amino acids: CASSMGPYTEAFF. The CDR3 region has the DNA TGTGCCAGTAGTATGGGGCCTTACACTGAAGCTTTCTTT.